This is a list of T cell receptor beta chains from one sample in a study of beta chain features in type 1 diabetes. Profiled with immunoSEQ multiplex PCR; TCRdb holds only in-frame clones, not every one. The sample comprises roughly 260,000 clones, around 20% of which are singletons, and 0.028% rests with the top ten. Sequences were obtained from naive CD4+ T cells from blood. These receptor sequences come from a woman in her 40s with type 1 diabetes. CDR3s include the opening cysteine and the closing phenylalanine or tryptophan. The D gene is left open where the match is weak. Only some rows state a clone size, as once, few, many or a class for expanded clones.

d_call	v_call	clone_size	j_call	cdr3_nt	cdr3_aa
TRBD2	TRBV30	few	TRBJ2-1	TGTGCCGGGATGAGGGCGGGAGGGCTAAATGAGCAGTTCTTC	CAGMRAGGLNEQFF
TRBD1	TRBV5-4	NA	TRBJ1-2	TGTGCCAGCAGCACAGGACAGGGGACCTATGGCTACACCTTC	CASSTGQGTYGYTF
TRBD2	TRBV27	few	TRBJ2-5	TGTGCCAGCAGTTTAGGACTAGCGGGGGAAGAGACCCAGTACTTC	CASSLGLAGEETQYF
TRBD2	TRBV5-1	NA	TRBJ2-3	TGCGCCAGCAGCCTCTGGACTAGCACCAGCACAGATACGCAGTATTTT	CASSLWTSTSTDTQYF
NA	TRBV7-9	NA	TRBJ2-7	TGTGCCAGCAACGAGCAAACAGACTCCTACGAGCAGTACTTC	CASNEQTDSYEQYF
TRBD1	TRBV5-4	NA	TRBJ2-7	TGTGCCAGCAGCATTGGACAGGGCACCTACGAGCAGTACTTC	CASSIGQGTYEQYF
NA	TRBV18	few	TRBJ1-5	TGTGCCAGCTCACCACGGGGGGACGGCGGTGGCCCCCAGCATTTT	CASSPRGDGGGPQHF
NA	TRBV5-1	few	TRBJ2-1	TGCGCCAGCAGCTTGCTCAGGGGAAATGAGCAGTTCTTC	CASSLLRGNEQFF
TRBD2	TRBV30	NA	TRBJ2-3	TGTGCCTGGAGTGATCTAGCGGGAGAGGCAGATACGCAGTATTTT	CAWSDLAGEADTQYF
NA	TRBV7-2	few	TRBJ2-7	TGTGCCAGCAGCTTAGACCCAGGTGGCTACGAGCAGTACTTC	CASSLDPGGYEQYF
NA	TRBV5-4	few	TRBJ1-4	TGTGCCAGCAGCTTGAGGGGCGGCCTTAATGAAAAACTGTTTTTT	CASSLRGGLNEKLFF
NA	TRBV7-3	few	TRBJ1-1	TGTGCCAGCAGCGGGGGCGGCACTGAAGCTTTCTTT	CASSGGGTEAFF
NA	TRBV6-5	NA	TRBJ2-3	TGTGCCAGCAGTTACTCGAGGCTAGGCGATACGCAGTATTTT	CASSYSRLGDTQYF
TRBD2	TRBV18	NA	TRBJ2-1	TGTGCCAGCTCATCTTTAGCGGGGGCGGTCAACAATGAGCAGTTCTTC	CASSSLAGAVNNEQFF
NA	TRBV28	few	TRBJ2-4	TGTGCCAGCAGGTCACAGGTCCCGGGGGAAAACATTCAGTACTTC	CASRSQVPGENIQYF
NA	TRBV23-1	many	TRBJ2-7	TGCGCCAGGGGCCACGAGCAGTACTTC	CARGHEQYF
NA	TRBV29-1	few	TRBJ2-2	TGCAGCGTTGATCGGGGTGGCACCGGGGAGCTGTTTTTT	CSVDRGGTGELFF
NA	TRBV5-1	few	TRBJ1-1	TGCGCCAGCAGCGCCCTGAGGGGGATGAACACTGAAGCTTTCTTT	CASSALRGMNTEAFF
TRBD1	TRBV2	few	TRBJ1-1	TGTGCCAGCAGCGCGGGACAGATGAACACTGAAGCTTTCTTT	CASSAGQMNTEAFF
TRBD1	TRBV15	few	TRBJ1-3	TGTGCCACCAGCAGAGATCTAGCCAGGGGGCTTTCTGGAAACACCATATATTTT	CATSRDLARGLSGNTIYF
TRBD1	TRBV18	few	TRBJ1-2	TGTGCCAGCTCACCACAGGAGGGGGCGGTTGGCTACACCTTC	CASSPQEGAVGYTF
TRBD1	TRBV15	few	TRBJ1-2	TGTGCCACCAGCAGTGACACCGGGACAGCTGCCTTGAACTATGGCTACACCTTC	CATSSDTGTAALNYGYTF
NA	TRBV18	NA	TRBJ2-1	TGTGCCAGCTCACCCCTGGGACTCTATAATGAGCAGTTCTTC	CASSPLGLYNEQFF
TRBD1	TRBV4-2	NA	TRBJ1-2	TGTGCCAGCAGCCAAGTAACAGGGGGCTGGAACTATGGCTACACCTTC	CASSQVTGGWNYGYTF
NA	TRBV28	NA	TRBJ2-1	TGTGCGGAGGGGCAGGTAATCGATGAGCAGTTCTTC	CAEGQVIDEQFF
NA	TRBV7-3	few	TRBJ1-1	TGTGCCAGCAGCTCCAAGGCGGGCACTGAAGCTTTCTTT	CASSSKAGTEAFF
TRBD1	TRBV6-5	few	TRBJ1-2	TGTGCCAGCAGTTACCTGACAGGGGATGGCTACACCTTC	CASSYLTGDGYTF
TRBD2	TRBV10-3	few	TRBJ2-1	TGTGCCATCAGTGAGGTAGCGGGGTCCTACAATGAGCAGTTCTTC	CAISEVAGSYNEQFF
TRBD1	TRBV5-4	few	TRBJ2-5	TGTGCCAGCAGCCACCGGGACAGGGGGACCCAGTACTTC	CASSHRDRGTQYF
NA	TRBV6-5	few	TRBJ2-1	TGTGCCAGCTTGGAGGGAAATGAGCAGTTCTTC	CASLEGNEQFF
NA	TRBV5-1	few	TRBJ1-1	TGCGCCAGCAGCCCCAGACAGCAGATGAACACTGAAGCTTTCTTT	CASSPRQQMNTEAFF
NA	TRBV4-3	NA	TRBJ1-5	TGCGCCAGCAGCCAAGATCTCCCGGGGTCCTCCAATCAGCCCCAGCATTTT	CASSQDLPGSSNQPQHF
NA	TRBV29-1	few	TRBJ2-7	TGCAGCGTCGCAGGGGTTAGAAACTACGAGCAGTACTTC	CSVAGVRNYEQYF
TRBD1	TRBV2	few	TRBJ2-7	TGTGCCGGCTCCGGGACAGGGGTCGAGCAGTACTTC	CAGSGTGVEQYF
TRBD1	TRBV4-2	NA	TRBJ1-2	TGTGCCAGCAGCCAAACACACACAGGGGGCGGATGGGCTGGCTACACCTTC	CASSQTHTGGGWAGYTF
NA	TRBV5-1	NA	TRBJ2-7	TGCGCCAGCAGCTCCAGGGGGGAAAGGTACGAGCAGTACTTC	CASSSRGERYEQYF
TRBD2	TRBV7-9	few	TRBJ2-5	TGTGCCAGCAGCCCACCATACACCAGCGGGAGCGGGGCGGAGACCCAGTACTTC	CASSPPYTSGSGAETQYF
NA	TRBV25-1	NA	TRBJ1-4	TGTGCCAGCAGTGAATGGGCAGCCCCAACTAATGAAAAACTGTTTTTT	CASSEWAAPTNEKLFF
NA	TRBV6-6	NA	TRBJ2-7	TGTGCCAGCACCCCGGAGGGATACGAGCAGTACTTC	CASTPEGYEQYF
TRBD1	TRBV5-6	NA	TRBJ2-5	TGTGCCAGCAGCCTAGACAGGGTAGAGACCCAGTACTTC	CASSLDRVETQYF
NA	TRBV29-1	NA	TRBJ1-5	TGCAGCGTTCGTTTTAGCAATCAGCCCCAGCATTTT	CSVRFSNQPQHF
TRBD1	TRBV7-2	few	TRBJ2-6	TGTGCCAGCGGTTTGACAGGGGGCCCTGGGGCCAACGTCCTGACTTTC	CASGLTGGPGANVLTF
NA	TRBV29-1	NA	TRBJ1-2	TGCAGCGCTGCGGACAGCTACCATGGCTACACCTTC	CSAADSYHGYTF
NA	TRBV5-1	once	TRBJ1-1	TGCGCCAGCAGCCACGAACAGGGTTTGGACACTGAAGCTTTCTTT	CASSHEQGLDTEAFF
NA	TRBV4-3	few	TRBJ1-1	TGCGCCAGCAGCCAAGATGGGTCGACGGGGGTGAACCGGGCTTTCTTT	CASSQDGSTGVNRAFF
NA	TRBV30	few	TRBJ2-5	TGTGCCTGTACCTCGGGGAGTCAAGAGACCCAGTACTTC	CACTSGSQETQYF
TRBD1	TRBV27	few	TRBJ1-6	TGTGCCAGCAGCAAGGACAGGATCGGGTCACCCCTCCACTTT	CASSKDRIGSPLHF
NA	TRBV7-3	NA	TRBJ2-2	TGTGCCAGCAGCTCCCATCCCTCGGGAGCGGAGAACACCGGGGAGCTGTTTTTT	CASSSHPSGAENTGELFF
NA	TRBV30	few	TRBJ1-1	TGTGCCTGGAGGACAGTGAACACTGAAGCTTTCTTT	CAWRTVNTEAFF
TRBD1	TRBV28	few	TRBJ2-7	TGTGCCAGCAGGAGGACAGGCTCCTACGAGCAGTACTTC	CASRRTGSYEQYF
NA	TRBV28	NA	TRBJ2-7	TGTGCCAGCAGTTTACGGACACCCTACGAGCAGTACTTC	CASSLRTPYEQYF
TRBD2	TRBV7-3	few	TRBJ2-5	TGTGCCAGCAGCTCGGGGGGGACGGTGACCCAGTACTTC	CASSSGGTVTQYF
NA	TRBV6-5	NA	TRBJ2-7	TGTGCCAGCAGTTACTCCGGACAGACCTACGAGCAGTACTTC	CASSYSGQTYEQYF
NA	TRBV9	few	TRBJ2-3	TGTGCCAGCAGCGTAGCTCGAGGAACACACAGCACAGATACGCAGTATTTT	CASSVARGTHSTDTQYF
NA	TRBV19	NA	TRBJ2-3	TGTGCCAGTAGTATGGGGCGGTACACAGATACGCAGTATTTT	CASSMGRYTDTQYF
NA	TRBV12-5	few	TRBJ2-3	TGTGCTAGTGGTTTGGACAGCCCAGCGCAGTATTTT	CASGLDSPAQYF
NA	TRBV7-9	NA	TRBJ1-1	TGTGCCAGCTTTCGACAGGTAGAGGGTGTTGAAGCTTTCTTT	CASFRQVEGVEAFF
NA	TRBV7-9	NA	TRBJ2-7	TGTGCCAGCAGCCCGCCCGGGACTGCTTCTGGGATGCAGTACTTC	CASSPPGTASGMQYF
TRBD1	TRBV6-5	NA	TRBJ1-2	TGTGCCAGCAGTCGTGGACAGGGGGATGGCTACACCTTC	CASSRGQGDGYTF
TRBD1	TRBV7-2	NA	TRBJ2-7	TGTGCCAGCAGCTTAGCGGGGACAGTCTACGAGCAGTACTTC	CASSLAGTVYEQYF